The sequence of this T cell receptor beta chain was determined in a study of T cell responses to AZD1222 COVID-19 vaccine. Measured with immunoSEQ multiplex PCR; TCRdb has only the in-frame clones, and not every one. The repertoire has around 110,000 clones, almost 90% of them found once; the top ten carry over 7.5%. Points from the study as a whole: Increases in Spike-specific TCR breadth and depth were seen after two AZD1222 doses.

On this clone: The antigen remains undetermined.

Looked up from germline, CDR1 is SGHRS and CDR2 is YFSETQ. The CDR3 has 14 residues. With 3 bases clipped from V and 4 bases from J, the junction kept 5 bases outside the gene matches. The chain combines TRBV5-1 with TRBJ1-1; TRBD1 agrees at 8 bases. The source material was peripheral blood, sampled on day 0 of AZD1222 vaccination. The receptor comes from an adult in good health. CDR3 sequence reads: CASSSETGATEAFF. The CDR3 DNA reads TGCGCCAGCAGCTCAGAGACAGGGGCCACTGAAGCTTTCTTT.